A single sample gave rise to the 13 T cell receptor beta chains below, sequenced in a study of blood T cell repertoires in COVID-19. Sequencing was performed with immunoSEQ multiplex PCR; in TCRdb, only in-frame clones are kept and a portion is missing. The repertoire consists of approximately 110,000 clones, with approximately 87% occurring once and the leading ten covering over 15%. The source material was peripheral blood. The receptors come from a woman aged 55-75 years with acute or convalescent COVID-19.

This sequence joins TRBV24-1 and TRBJ2-1; D is possibly TRBD1 (6 bases). Germline V gene data show CDR1 as KGHDR and CDR2 as SFDVKD. The V gene lost 1 base and the J gene lost 4 bases, with 16 bases spanning the gap. CDR3 length equals 17 residues. Here the CDR3 DNA reads TGTGCCACCAGTGATTTCACTCTGGACAGCTTGTACAATGAGCAGTTCTTC. Its translation is CATSDFTLDSLYNEQFF.

The chain carries TRBV3-1 (or the pseudogene TRBV3-2) and TRBJ1-6; D gene ambiguous. CDR1 LGHDT and CDR2 YNNKEL come from the germline V gene (reference sequence). This CDR3 is 14 amino acids long. V was trimmed by 3 bases and J by 10 bases, leaving 13 bases between them. The CDR3 loop reads CASSHSPRVSPLHF. In DNA, the CDR3 is TGTGCCAGCAGCCACTCCCCCCGGGTCTCACCCCTCCACTTT.

The gene calls are TRBV19 and TRBJ2-7, with 16 bases aligning to TRBD2. CDR1 and CDR2 (germline): LNHDA, SQIVND (reference sequence). J lost 3 bases, V lost 4 bases, and 6 bases had no gene match. This CDR3 has 17 residues. The CDR3 sequence: CASSTGLAGGPDYEQYF. Here the CDR3 DNA reads TGTGCCAGTAGTACGGGACTAGCGGGAGGGCCGGACTACGAGCAGTACTTC.

The chain has TRBV19 and TRBJ1-4; D is unclear. The CDR3 covers 13 residues. Trimming cost V 3 bases and J 8 bases, with 10 bases left between them. Germline-derived CDR1 and CDR2 are LNHDA and SQIVND (reference sequence). The CDR3 nucleotides are TGTGCCAGTAGTATGATAGGAGGGGAAAAACTGTTTTTT. It codes for CASSMIGGEKLFF.

The chain recombines TRBV4-1 with TRBJ1-4, with D possibly TRBD1 on 6 matching bases. V was cut by 0 bases and J by 8 bases, with 19 bases left in between. CDR1 is MGHRA and CDR2 is YSYEKL in the germline V gene. The CDR3 sequence is 17 residues long. The CDR3 protein is CASSQDKSDRTAEKLFF. The DNA for the CDR3 is TGCGCCAGCAGCCAAGATAAGTCCGATCGGACAGCAGAAAAACTGTTTTTT.

The V and J genes are TRBV7-9 and TRBJ1-2, with D possibly matching TRBD1 (5 bases). In germline, CDR1 is SEHNR, CDR2 FQNEAQ (reference sequence). V was clipped by 3 bases and J by 4 bases, with 12 bases between them. The CDR3 is made up of 14 amino acids. The CDR3 DNA reads as TGTGCCAGCAGCTTGGGGCGGCAGAGCTATGGCTACACCTTC. Translated: CASSLGRQSYGYTF.

V gene TRBV7-3 combines with J gene TRBJ2-7, with 8 bases that match TRBD2. The CDR3 is 17 residues long. Germline-derived CDR1 and CDR2 are SGHTA and FQGTGA. The trim removed 2 bases at V and 4 bases at J, leaving 13 bases unmatched. CDR3 in DNA: TGTGCCAGCAGCTTATGGTCACTAGCGGACCCGACTTACGAGCAGTACTTC. This encodes CASSLWSLADPTYEQYF.

The count of this clone is one. The chain carries TRBV7-9 and TRBJ2-2; no firm D call. Germline assignment: CDR1 SEHNR and CDR2 FQNEAQ (reference sequence). The V end was cut by 4 bases, the J end by 6 bases, with 9 bases between. The CDR3 consists of 13 residues. CDR3 coding DNA: TGTGCCAGCAGCTCTAGGAGTCCCGGGGAGCTGTTTTTT. This translates into CASSSRSPGELFF.

The chain combines TRBV10-3 with TRBJ1-1; D ambiguous. This CDR3 region has 12 residues. Looked up from germline, CDR1 is ENHRY and CDR2 is SYGVKD. The germline V and J ends were trimmed by 6 bases and 4 bases, with 9 bases remaining between them. The CDR3 sequence: CAIREGSTEAFF. The CDR3 bases are TGTGCCATCAGGGAGGGTAGCACTGAAGCTTTCTTT.

The chain recombines TRBV9 with TRBJ1-1; tentative D call: TRBD1 (5 bases). Trimming cost V 1 base and J 5 bases, with 12 bases left between them. The germline gives CDR1 SGDLS, CDR2 YYNGEE. This CDR3 contains 14 residues. The CDR3 sequence is CASSVSGAGTEAFF. The CDR3 nucleotides are TGTGCCAGCAGCGTATCTGGGGCTGGGACTGAAGCTTTCTTT.

The chain carries TRBV7-8 and TRBJ2-1; a possible D gene is TRBD1 (5 bases). The CDR3 sequence is 15 residues long. Looked up from germline, CDR1 is SGHVS and CDR2 is FQNEAQ. Between the trimmed V and J ends, which lost 4 bases and 6 bases, there was a span of 16 bases. Here the CDR3 reads CASSSAQVLGNEQFF. CDR3 DNA sequence: TGTGCCAGCAGCTCCGCACAGGTTCTTGGCAATGAGCAGTTCTTC.

The chain couples TRBV28 to TRBJ1-4; D is uncertain. The CDR3 has 13 amino acids. The V end lost 5 bases, the J end lost 8 bases, and 12 bases lay between the germline ends. From germline, CDR1 is MDHEN and CDR2 SYDVKM. The CDR3 DNA reads TGTGCCAGCAGTCTAAGTCGGAGAGAAAAACTGTTTTTT. Translating gives CASSLSRREKLFF.

A remark on this clone: Sequence at one end of the junction differs from germline and may be a read error. The V gene is TRBV18, the J gene TRBJ2-5; a possible D gene is TRBD2 (7 bases). Germline CDR1 KGHSH, CDR2 LQKENI. This CDR3 is 15 amino acids long. This CDR3 is CARSPQAGAGETQYF. CDR3 nucleotides: TGTGCCCGCTCACCACAGGCGGGGGCGGGAGAGACCCAGTACTTC.